Sequencing of this TCR beta chain was carried out in a study of cytomegalovirus exposure and HLA in healthy donors (dated by TCRdb to about 2017). The study in broad terms: According to an earlier analysis of several hundred of the donors, about 179 million T cells yielded some 120 million unique TCR beta sequences and about 300 Gb of sequence data. About 300 gigabases of sequencing data and approximately 85 million unique TCR sequences were included in an early release covering several hundred HLA-typed donors. Of the roughly 410 genotyped donors, 65% to 90% were placed in the genetic ancestry cluster associated with self-reported Caucasian donors. The aim of the study was to test whether cataloging public T cell receptors could identify signatures of past pathogen exposure. The study used immunosequencing to profile the T cell repertoires of around 600 subjects and linked those repertoires to cytomegalovirus serostatus. Along with the 666-subject first cohort, a separate validation cohort of over 90 different subjects was used. The study combined high-throughput TCR immunosequencing, statistical association of individual TCRs with disease status, and machine learning to predict cytomegalovirus infection status. In a later analysis, previously published TCR beta repertoires from 550 to 750 donors were re-analyzed and high-resolution HLA genotyping was added so that TCR occurrence patterns could be studied. Rather than drawing on any new phenotypic data, the later analysis identified candidate immune exposures from TCR beta sequences and the way those sequences occurred across donors. To decide whether each TCR beta V gene segment behaved as functional or pseudogenic, an earlier analysis of some 580 of the donors relied on high-throughput TCR beta sequencing. Donor age, sex, ethnicity and CMV serostatus were collected together with the repertoire data. A later genetic analysis took genome-wide SNP genotypes for about 55% of the roughly 700 donors and used that subset as a discovery cohort. All discovery cohort repertoires had been generated on a single sequencing platform. HLA typing included class I and class II loci at four-digit resolution. The number of typed donors differed by locus: roughly 629-630 for A, B, C, DRB1 and DQB1; some 540 for DQA1; roughly 600 for DPA1; and 400 to 480 for DPB1. Because of strong linkage in the cohort, roughly five DR-DQ haplotypes were treated as single units for association and clustering. Among roughly 370 genotyped donors of the cohort, an average of approximately 240,000 unique TCR beta nucleotide sequences were sequenced per donor, around 20% of them non-productive. What the work shows at the level of the full study, not this receptor alone: A cluster of highly shared sequence variants was judged likely to be a technical artifact of the sequencing pipeline. The only immune exposure information available for the cohort was CMV serostatus. The presence/absence analyses assumed that sequencing depth was roughly uniform across donors, and that assumption may not be true. This cohort had only TCR beta chains sequenced, and the lack of alpha or paired-chain data limited which features could be detected. Linkage disequilibrium might explain the correlated functional status among segregating V segments, but an unknown experimental factor could not be ruled out. Some IMGT-functional V segments, including TRBV6-2 and TRBV6-3, could not be told apart with the 87-base-pair reads, so those segments were excluded. Across donors, most TCR sequences were observed very rarely, whereas some public TCRs were present in many individuals. At a false discovery rate of 0.05, a later analysis linked 16,000 or so TCR beta sequences to specific HLA alleles. In an earlier analysis of fewer than 700 of the donors, most TCR beta V segments appeared in productive rearrangements about 90% or about 30% of the time, broadly matching IMGT annotations. In a later analysis, HLA-associated TCR beta chains showed more clonal expansion and lower generation probabilities than non-associated chains that were equally common. The study listed 150 to 200 TCR beta chains as associated with cytomegalovirus. Because HLA typing was missing for some donors at each locus, association tests included only the typed subset. A further reported finding was that TCR beta sequences accurately predicted the HLA-A and HLA-B alleles for most subjects in the first cohort. The earlier analysis of almost 600 of the donors excluded 15 to 20 rarely observed V segments, including chromosome 9 orphons, because counts were too low. When HLA alleles, especially DR and DQ, strongly co-occurred, TCR associations were difficult to assign to individual alleles. According to the authors, the approach could potentially be generalized to other disease states and immunological phenotypes. In vitro tests confirmed that a few of the cytomegalovirus-associated TCR beta chains recognize cytomegalovirus antigens. In a later genetic analysis, a missense DCLRE1C variant was associated with V-gene and J-gene trimming of TCR beta chains, and the association was replicated in an independent cohort. According to a later analysis, TCR association rates differed among HLA loci, with DRB1 alleles showing the most associated TCRs and HLA-C alleles showing the fewest. In a later genetic analysis, fewer N-insertions in productive TCRs were reported among donors in an Asian-associated ancestry cluster than the roughly 670-donor mean. The classifier was reported to diagnose cytomegalovirus status with high specificity and sensitivity in both the original and validation cohorts. According to a later analysis, most CMV-associated TCR beta chains appeared to be HLA-restricted, and the HLA associations seemed to be driven largely by CMV exposure. Several of the top co-occurrence clusters appeared to be linked to parvovirus B19, influenza, CMV and Epstein-Barr virus, according to a later analysis.

The CDR3 spans 17 residues, from the cysteine through the phenylalanine. Just CDR3 DNA is preserved here, 51 bases in frame from base 1. V gives up 0 bases and J gives up 1 base, and the segment between their germline ends measures 16 bases. Turning to this clone: Its antigen remains unidentified. No per-base quality is available; no much larger clone lies one base away.

In total, approximately 700 healthy bone marrow donors made up the cohort. Cohort members were all nominally healthy when sampled, although unrecorded immune exposures were likely present. The donor tested CMV seronegative and was one of the 352 seronegative cohort members. Each donor provided a peripheral blood sample, and peripheral blood mononuclear cells were used for TCR beta sequencing. Genomic DNA was extracted from the blood cell samples with the Qiagen DNeasy Blood Extraction Kit. Library preparation used the immunoSEQ multiplex PCR assay. For the multiplex PCR, a mixture combining 60 forward primers for TCR Vbeta segments and 13 reverse primers for TCR Jbeta segments was used. A multiplex PCR assay on genomic DNA amplified the CDR3 region of rearranged TCR beta genes. Amplified TCR beta libraries were sequenced as 87-base-pair reads on the Illumina HiSeq System. Per the authors' processing: In a later analysis, around 80 million unique TCR beta chains were counted across the roughly 700 repertoires, and some 10 million of these chains were shared by at least two donors. Raw reads were error-corrected and collapsed into unique sequences with a nearest-neighbor algorithm that merged closely related sequences to remove PCR and sequencing errors. To assign V, D and J gene segments, CDR3 sequences were aligned to IMGT reference sequences. Each retained sequence needed at least a six-nucleotide match to both a V gene segment and a J gene segment. A rearrangement counted as productive if the CDR3 had no stop codons and remained in frame with V and J, and every other rearrangement counted as non-productive. Following IMGT convention, CDR3 was defined as the stretch from the second conserved V-encoded cysteine up to the conserved J-encoded phenylalanine. Sequences without an unambiguous match to a single V gene segment were excluded from the earlier analysis of a few hundred of the donors. In an earlier analysis of approximately 560 of the donors, a V segment was called functional when productive rearrangements were above 56.7%, and segregating when the standard deviation between donors exceeded 5%. To diagnose cytomegalovirus status from the catalog of TCR beta chain sequences, a statistical classification framework was built. V and J gene assignment, in a later analysis, came from comparing TCR nucleotide sequences with IMGT/GENE-DB human TR gene sequences. Using the TCRdist pipeline, a later analysis assigned CDR3 sequences along with most-parsimonious VDJ recombination scenarios. In a later analysis, every TCR beta chain was defined by the combination of its CDR3 amino acid sequence and its V-gene family, and reads without a unique V-gene family were dropped. In a later analysis, around 650 highly shared, low-generation-probability nucleotide sequences were removed to address suspected cross-contamination and a sequencing artifact. A later analysis calculated a clonal expansion index for each public chain from normalized within-repertoire ranks of inferred template counts. A later analysis computed generation probabilities with a VDJ recombination model fitted to out-of-frame rearrangements, and checked the results against IGoR. Hypergeometric tests were used in a later analysis to score TCR-TCR, TCR-HLA and TCR-CMV co-occurrence, with a repertoire-size bias correction applied to the TCR pairs. False discovery rates were estimated in a later analysis by permuting HLA or CMV assignments 20 times. In a later analysis, co-occurring TCRs were grouped using DBSCAN, and TCRdist sequence similarity was added for clustering within HLA-allele-positive subsets. Co-occurrence clustering excluded repertoires with fewer than 30,000 or more than 120,000 public chains, plus five with anomalous nucleotide sharing. In TCRdb, the immuneACCESS table is reduced to in-frame sequences with V and J assigned. These tables do not hold every clone; where another copy was compared, an unresolved V gene accounts for under half, and the others remain unexplained. V, J and clone size reflect that table, while D and trimming were determined from the DNA. The sample data list hundreds of thousands of clones, and about three quarters of these were observed just once. The ten largest account for 1.8% of the sample.

The sequenced sample consisted of PBMCs. The chain is made from TRBV23-1 and TRBJ2-7; 5 matching bases give a weak D call of TRBD2. TRBV23-1 is marked as an open reading frame, function uncertain. This receptor was obtained from a male donor in good health and CMV-seronegative. The DNA sequence is as follows: TGCGCCAGCAGTCAATCGCGCCGGGAAAACGGTTCCTACGAGCAGTACTTC. This sequence encodes CASSQSRRENGSYEQYF.